A selection of T cell receptor beta chains follows, all from one sample in a study of HIV-infected patients and healthy controls. MiXCR, applied by TCRdb to the 5' RACE reads, yields one record per CDR3 protein. Of fewer than 6,500 distinct CDR3 sequences in the sample, 8.8% are singletons; the top ten hold around 27%. The specimen comprised blood, sampled during antiretroviral therapy. All receptors derive from an adult with HIV infection. The conserved cysteine and the conserved F or W are not part of the CDR3 here. Only part of the rows carry a size: once, few, many, or a class if the clone is expanded.

TRBJ2-1	medium-sized	TRBV7-8	ASSLGTSGVSYNEQF
TRBJ2-3	medium-sized	TRBV20-1	SASARGADTQY
TRBJ1-1	medium-sized	TRBV28	ASSWGPAMNTEAF
TRBJ2-7	few	TRBV24-1	ATSDSRLTSDSSYEQY
TRBJ2-2	many	TRBV5-5	ASSLSSSANTGELF
TRBJ1-2	medium-sized	TRBV28	ASSYNYGYT
TRBJ1-1	NA	TRBV7-8	ASSPFPGSNTEAF
TRBJ1-1	medium-sized	TRBV6-5	ASSWGQTNTEAF
TRBJ1-1	many	TRBV28	ASIEGALNLNTEAF
TRBJ2-5	few	TRBV5-1	ASSSVGGETQY
TRBJ2-6	many	TRBV14	ASSQVRGPLSGANVLT
TRBJ1-5	NA	TRBV28	ASILSGRDTDYQPQH
TRBJ2-5	many	TRBV6-5	ASSYSSSRAQETQY
TRBJ1-2	medium-sized	TRBV3-1	ASSQVGAQGYT
TRBJ2-2	many	TRBV4-1	ASSHPVDRGTGELF
TRBJ1-2	many	TRBV6-5	ASSYRDRVNYGYT
TRBJ1-5	few	TRBV19	ASSIRRGAGNQPQH
TRBJ2-7	many	TRBV20-1	SARDQGGRKQY
TRBJ2-1	many	TRBV27	ASSTLAGYNEQF
TRBJ2-3	medium-sized	TRBV19	ASSIAPETDTQY
TRBJ2-7	medium-sized	TRBV27	ASSFSTGSGYEQY
TRBJ1-2	medium-sized	TRBV12-3/TRBV12-4	ASSFSPPQGGPYGYT
TRBJ2-3	medium-sized	TRBV28	ASSLGETQY
TRBJ1-5	many	TRBV6-5	ASSYSGRTNQPQH
TRBJ2-2	NA	TRBV3-1	ASSSGQGAYRSTGELF
TRBJ1-3	NA	TRBV20-1	SASSGVGNTIY
TRBJ2-3	few	TRBV11-2	ASSPVAGADTQY
TRBJ2-3	medium-sized	TRBV6-1	ASSDRGRRIDTQY
TRBJ1-6	many	TRBV27	ASSLQGLHNSPLH
TRBJ1-1	many	TRBV28	ASSFRGQNTEAF
TRBJ2-3	many	TRBV28	ASRPYTQY
TRBJ2-7	many	TRBV12-3/TRBV12-4	ASSRGTGGYEQY
TRBJ2-5	medium-sized	TRBV4-1	ASSQPGEETQY
TRBJ2-5	many	TRBV7-2	ASSQSGGLETQY
TRBJ2-3	NA	TRBV5-6	ASSLRLAGVSSTDTQY
TRBJ2-7	NA	TRBV5-1	ASSLAGTNEQY
TRBJ2-7	medium-sized	TRBV4-2	ASSPAGSDYEQY
TRBJ1-1	medium-sized	TRBV27	ASSLIGREAF
TRBJ2-7	many	TRBV12-3/TRBV12-4	ASSPGETYEQY
TRBJ1-2	many	TRBV30	AWTPTPYGYT
TRBJ1-4	medium-sized	TRBV12-3/TRBV12-4	ASRAEGGSEKLF
TRBJ2-3	many	TRBV7-2	ASSLGQGYTRDTQY
TRBJ1-5	NA	TRBV19	ASTRTGNQPQH
TRBJ2-3	NA	TRBV23-1	ASSRQNTDTQY
TRBJ1-2	many	TRBV20-1	SARALAGQGSYGYT
TRBJ2-1	NA	TRBV28	ASSSQGSSYNEQF
TRBJ1-2	medium-sized	TRBV27	ASSLRGQLYGYT
TRBJ2-7	medium-sized	TRBV20-1	SARGNVLIYEQY